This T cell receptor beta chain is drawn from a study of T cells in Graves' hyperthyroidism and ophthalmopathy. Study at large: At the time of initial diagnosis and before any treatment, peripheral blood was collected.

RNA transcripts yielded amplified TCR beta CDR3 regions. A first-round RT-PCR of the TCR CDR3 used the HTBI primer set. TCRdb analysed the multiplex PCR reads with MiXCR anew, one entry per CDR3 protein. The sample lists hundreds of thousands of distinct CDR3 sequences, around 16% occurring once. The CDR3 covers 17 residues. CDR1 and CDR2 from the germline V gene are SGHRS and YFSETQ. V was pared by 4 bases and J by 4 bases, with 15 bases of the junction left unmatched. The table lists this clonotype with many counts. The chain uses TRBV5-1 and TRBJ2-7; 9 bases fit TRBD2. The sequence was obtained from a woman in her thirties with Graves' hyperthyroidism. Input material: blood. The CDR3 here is CASSPIAGDGDFYEQYF. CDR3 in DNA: TGCGCCAGCAGCCCGATAGCGGGAGATGGGGACTTTTACGAGCAGTACTTC.